What follows are 7 T cell receptor beta chains derived from one specimen sequenced in a study of patients and donors after allogeneic stem cell transplantation. TCRdb reprocessed the RT-PCR reads via MiXCR and lists one record per CDR3 protein. There are fewer than 5,000 distinct CDR3 sequences in the sample; about a sixth occur only once, and around 75% lies in the top ten. Source material: blood, either unsorted or a sorted T cell fraction (not recorded which). These receptors originate from a human donor who was either an allogeneic HSCT recipient or a stem cell or donor lymphocyte infusion donor (not recorded which). It is not recorded whose cells these are; they may come from a transplant donor.

This clonotype was picked up a small number of times. J is TRBJ2-3 and V is TRBV5-1; a weak D match, TRBD1 (6 bases). V was pared by 4 bases and J by 2 bases, with 14 bases between. CDR1 SGHRS and CDR2 YFSETQ come from the germline V gene. The CDR3 contains 15 residues. The DNA of the CDR3 is TGCGCCAGCAGCCCTGAGGGACACCACACAGATACGCAGTATTTT. Encoded protein: CASSPEGHHTDTQYF. The complete variable domain, with remaining parts taken from reference TRBV5-1 and TRBJ2-3, reads KAGVTQTPRYLIKTRGQQVTLSCSPISGHRSVSWYQQTPGQGLQFLFEYFSETQRNKGNFPGRFSGRQFSNSRSEMNVSTLELGDSALYLCASSPEGHHTDTQYFGPGTRLTVL.

This clonotype was seen ten or more times. The CDR3 sequence: CASSKGAGVDTQYF. The CDR3 DNA follows: TGTGCCAGCAGTAAGGGAGCAGGGGTCGATACGCAGTATTTT. The rearrangement joins TRBV28 to TRBJ2-3; D might be TRBD1 (6 bases). Germline V gene data show CDR1 as MDHEN and CDR2 as SYDVKM. V was cut by 5 bases and J by 6 bases, with 15 bases left in between. This CDR3 spans 14 amino acids. The full variable domain, in which reference TRBV28 and TRBJ2-3 provide the parts outside the CDR3, is DVKVTQSSRYLVKRTGEKVFLECVQDMDHENMFWYRQDPGLGLRLIYFSYDVKMKEKGDIPEGYSVSREKKERFSLILESASTNQTSMYLCASSKGAGVDTQYFGPGTRLTVL.

This clonotype was detected many times. The gene calls are TRBV7-2 and TRBJ1-6; D not resolved. CDR3 length: 17 residues. Trimming took off 1 base at V and 7 bases at J, with 17 bases between the two ends. Germline CDR1 reads SGHTA; CDR2 reads FQGNSA. CDR3: CASSLVASRSGNSPLHF. CDR3 sequence (DNA): TGTGCCAGCAGCTTAGTAGCTTCCCGGTCCGGGAATTCACCCCTCCACTTT.

This chain uses TRBV6-6 with TRBJ2-7; no clear D gene. Between the trimmed V and J ends, which lost 6 bases and 1 base, there was a span of 19 bases. CDR3 length equals 16 residues. Germline-derived CDR1 and CDR2 are MNHNY and SVGAGI (reference sequence). The CDR3 loop is CASRQPTGLMSYEQYF. The CDR3 nucleotides are TGTGCCAGCAGACAACCCACTGGGCTAATGTCCTACGAGCAGTACTTC.

In its sample, this clonotype is medium-sized. The chain uses TRBV5-1 and TRBJ1-2; TRBD1 is a possible D gene (6 bases). Germline V gene data show CDR1 as SGHRS and CDR2 as YFSETQ. V lost 2 bases, J lost 7 bases, and 21 bases lay in between. This CDR3 is 16 amino acids long. The CDR3 sequence is CASSFAGQAGGGGYTF. CDR3 coding DNA: TGCGCCAGCAGCTTCGCCGGACAAGCTGGAGGGGGTGGCTACACCTTC.

This clonotype was counted only a few times. The chain couples TRBV5-8 to TRBJ2-7; 7 nucleotides match TRBD1. The germline gives CDR1 SGHTS, CDR2 YDEGEE. With 4 bases clipped from V and 3 bases from J, the junction kept 7 bases outside the gene matches. The CDR3 is 14 residues long. The CDR3 is CASSRGQNIYEQYF. The CDR3 nucleotides are TGTGCCAGCAGCCGGGGACAGAATATCTACGAGCAGTACTTC.

This clonotype came up a few times. The chain recombines TRBV2 with TRBJ1-1, with D unresolved. Germline lookup yields CDR1 SNHLY and CDR2 FYNNEI. V was cut by 4 bases and J by 4 bases, with 13 bases left in between. The CDR3 is 14 residues long. For the CDR3, the DNA is TGTGCCAGCAGTGTACGTCGTGGGAGCACTGAAGCTTTCTTT. This sequence encodes CASSVRRGSTEAFF.